This paragraph covers one T cell receptor (beta chain) sequence. Its recognized antigen is unknown. One base away there is no much larger clone; base qualities are not given. The CDR3 runs 15 residues from the cysteine to the phenylalanine. Only CDR3 DNA remains: 45 bases, in frame from the first base. CDR1 MGHRA and CDR2 YSYEKL are derived from the germline V gene. At the junction V is shortened by 3 bases and J by 3 bases; bases outside the gene matches: 4. This entry is derived from a study of cytomegalovirus exposure and HLA in healthy donors (dated by TCRdb to about 2017). With regard to the full study: An earlier analysis of about 560 of the donors reported around 280 Gb of sequence data and approximately 120 million unique TCR beta sequences obtained from roughly 180 million T cells. An early release that covered 500 to 800 HLA-typed donors contained approximately 320 gigabases of sequencing data and approximately 85 million unique TCR sequences. Of the roughly 400 genotyped donors, over 65% fell in the genetic ancestry cluster associated with self-reported Caucasian donors. The aim of the study was to test whether cataloging public T cell receptors could identify signatures of past pathogen exposure. The study profiled the T cell repertoires of about 720 subjects by immunosequencing and related them to cytomegalovirus serostatus. Along with the roughly 700-subject first cohort, a separate validation cohort of over 90 different subjects was used. High-throughput TCR immunosequencing, statistical association of individual TCRs with disease status, and machine learning were combined to predict cytomegalovirus infection status. A later analysis re-examined previously published TCR beta repertoires from several hundred donors and added high-resolution HLA genotyping to investigate patterns of TCR occurrence. In the later analysis, no new phenotypic data were used to find candidate immune exposures; instead, reliance was placed on TCR beta sequences and their occurrence across donors. An earlier analysis of approximately 500 of the donors applied high-throughput TCR beta sequencing to assess whether each TCR beta V gene segment acted as functional or pseudogenic. Alongside the repertoire data, information on donor age, sex, ethnicity and CMV serostatus was compiled. A later genetic analysis used genome-wide SNP genotypes for about 55% of the 666 donors, treating that subset as a discovery cohort. All discovery cohort repertoires had been generated using a single sequencing platform. Class I and class II HLA loci were covered by the typing at four-digit resolution. Typing coverage differed by locus: A, B, C, DRB1 and DQB1 were typed in about 620-640 donors, DQA1 in approximately 520, DPA1 in 600 to 610, and DPB1 in 472. Four to six DR-DQ haplotypes were handled as single units for association and clustering, since linkage in the cohort was strong. On average, roughly 200,000 unique TCR beta nucleotide sequences were sequenced per donor among 398 genotyped donors of the cohort, with roughly 18% of those sequences being non-productive.

The library was made by the immunoSEQ multiplex PCR assay. For the multiplex PCR, a mixture combining 60 forward primers for TCR Vbeta segments and 13 reverse primers for TCR Jbeta segments was used. The CDR3 region of rearranged TCR beta genes was amplified from genomic DNA by a multiplex PCR assay. On the Illumina HiSeq System, the amplified TCR beta libraries were sequenced as 87-base-pair reads. In the authors' own workflow: In a later analysis, roughly 80 million unique TCR beta chains were counted across the roughly 610 repertoires, and roughly 10 million of these chains were shared by at least two donors. Raw reads were error-corrected and collapsed into unique sequences by a nearest-neighbor algorithm in which closely related sequences were merged to remove PCR and sequencing errors. To assign V, D and J gene segments, CDR3 sequences were aligned to IMGT reference sequences. Each retained sequence needed at least a six-nucleotide match to both a V gene segment and a J gene segment. A rearrangement was called productive if the CDR3 had no stop codons and remained in frame with V and J, and every other rearrangement was called non-productive. Following IMGT convention, CDR3 was defined as the stretch from the second conserved V-encoded cysteine up to the conserved J-encoded phenylalanine. In an earlier analysis of around 540 of the donors, sequences lacking an unambiguous match to a single V gene segment were excluded. An earlier analysis of roughly 590 of the donors called V segments functional above 56.7% productive rearrangements and segregating when the between-donor standard deviation exceeded 5%. A statistical classification framework was built for diagnosing cytomegalovirus status from the catalog of TCR beta chain sequences. V and J gene assignment, in a later analysis, came from comparing TCR nucleotide sequences with IMGT/GENE-DB human TR gene sequences. The TCRdist pipeline was used in a later analysis to assign CDR3 sequences and most-parsimonious VDJ recombination scenarios. In a later analysis, each TCR beta chain was defined by its CDR3 amino acid sequence together with its V-gene family, and reads without a unique V-gene family were excluded. As a way to deal with suspected cross-contamination and a sequencing artifact, a later analysis dropped 450 to 600 nucleotide sequences that were highly shared and had low generation probability. In a later analysis, a clonal expansion index was calculated for each public chain from normalized within-repertoire ranks of inferred template counts. In a later analysis, generation probabilities were computed using a VDJ recombination model fitted to out-of-frame rearrangements, and the results were checked against IGoR. Hypergeometric tests were used in a later analysis to score TCR-TCR, TCR-HLA and TCR-CMV co-occurrence, with a repertoire-size bias correction applied to the TCR pairs. To estimate false discovery rates, a later analysis permuted the HLA or CMV assignments 20 times. A later analysis grouped co-occurring TCRs with DBSCAN, adding TCRdist sequence similarity when clustering within HLA-allele-positive subsets. Co-occurrence clustering excluded repertoires with fewer than 30,000 or more than 120,000 public chains, plus five with anomalous nucleotide sharing. The table was pulled from immuneACCESS by TCRdb, which kept in-frame rearrangements only. Such tables lose some clones; where checked, under half of the loss comes from unresolved V genes, and the rest has no known cause. The DNA was the basis for D and trimming; V, J and clone size are from that table. For this sample the table gives around 160,000 clones, of which more than 60% were detected only once. The top ten hold around 4.6% of the sample.

The cohort was made up of 650 to 700 healthy bone marrow donors. At the time of sampling, every cohort member was nominally healthy, though immune exposures that went unrecorded were likely present. The donor was CMV seronegative and was included in the group of 352 seronegative cohort members. A peripheral blood sample was provided by each donor, and peripheral blood mononuclear cells were used for TCR beta sequencing. Genomic DNA was extracted from the blood cell samples with the Qiagen DNeasy Blood Extraction Kit. Here is what the overall study found, with its caveats: Immune exposure information for the cohort was limited to CMV serostatus. Several of the top co-occurrence clusters appeared to be linked to parvovirus B19, influenza, CMV and Epstein-Barr virus, according to a later analysis. While some public TCRs were present in many individuals, most TCR sequences turned up only very rarely across donors. Only TCR beta chains were sequenced in this cohort, and the absence of alpha or paired-chain data limited detectable features. In a later analysis, TCR association rates were found to vary across HLA loci, with the most associated TCRs seen for DRB1 alleles and the fewest for HLA-C alleles. When HLA alleles, especially DR and DQ, strongly co-occurred, attributing TCR associations to individual alleles was difficult. In a later analysis, HLA-associated TCR beta chains were found to be more clonally expanded and to have lower generation probabilities than equally common non-associated chains. An association between a missense DCLRE1C variant and V-gene and J-gene trimming of TCR beta chains was found in a later genetic analysis and replicated in an independent cohort. Because HLA typing was missing for some donors at each locus, association tests included only the typed subset. The authors suggested that the approach could potentially be generalized to other disease states and immunological phenotypes. Linkage disequilibrium might explain the correlated functional status among segregating V segments, but an unknown experimental factor could not be excluded. Broadly in line with IMGT annotations, most TCR beta V segments showed up in productive rearrangements about 90% or about 30% of the time in an earlier analysis of roughly 590 of the donors. The study gave a list of over 150 TCR beta chains associated with cytomegalovirus. Cytomegalovirus status was reported to be diagnosed by the classifier with high specificity and sensitivity in both the original and validation cohorts. Specific HLA alleles were associated with 15,000 to 20,000 TCR beta sequences at a false discovery rate of 0.05 in a later analysis. In a later analysis, most CMV-associated TCR beta chains were found to appear HLA-restricted, with HLA associations seemingly driven largely by CMV exposure. In vitro tests confirmed that a few of the cytomegalovirus-associated TCR beta chains recognize cytomegalovirus antigens. Roughly uniform sequencing depth across donors was assumed in presence/absence analyses, although this assumption may not hold. A further reported finding was that TCR beta sequences accurately predicted the HLA-A and HLA-B alleles for most subjects in the first cohort. A cluster of highly shared sequence variants was judged likely to be a technical artifact of the sequencing pipeline. In a later genetic analysis, fewer N-insertions in productive TCRs were reported among donors in an Asian-associated ancestry cluster than the roughly 710-donor mean. The earlier analysis of 587 of the donors excluded roughly 17 rarely observed V segments, including chromosome 9 orphons, because counts were too low. Some IMGT-functional V segments, including TRBV6-2 and TRBV6-3, could not be distinguished by the 87-base-pair reads and were therefore excluded.

The rearranged chain carries TRBV4-1 and TRBJ2-7, with 11 bases matching TRBD2. The origin of this receptor is a male donor in good health and CMV-seronegative. The sample taken for sequencing was PBMCs. CDR3 protein: CASSQTSGTDYEQYF. Read as DNA, the sequence is TGCGCCAGCAGCCAGACTAGCGGGACCGACTACGAGCAGTACTTC.